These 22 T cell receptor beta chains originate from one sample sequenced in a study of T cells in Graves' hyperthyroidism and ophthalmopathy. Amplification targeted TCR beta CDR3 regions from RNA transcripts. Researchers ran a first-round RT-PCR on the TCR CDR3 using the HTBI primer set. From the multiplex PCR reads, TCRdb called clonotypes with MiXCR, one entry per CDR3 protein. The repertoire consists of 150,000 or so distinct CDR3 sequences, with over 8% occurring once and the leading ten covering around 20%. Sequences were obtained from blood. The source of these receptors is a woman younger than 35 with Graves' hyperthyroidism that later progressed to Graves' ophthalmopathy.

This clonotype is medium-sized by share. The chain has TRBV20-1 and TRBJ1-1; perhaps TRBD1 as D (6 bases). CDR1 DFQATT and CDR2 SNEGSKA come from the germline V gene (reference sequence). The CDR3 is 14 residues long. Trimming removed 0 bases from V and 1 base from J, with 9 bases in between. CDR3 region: CSARDPGQNTEAFF. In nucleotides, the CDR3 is TGCAGTGCTAGAGATCCGGGACAGAACACTGAAGCTTTCTTT.

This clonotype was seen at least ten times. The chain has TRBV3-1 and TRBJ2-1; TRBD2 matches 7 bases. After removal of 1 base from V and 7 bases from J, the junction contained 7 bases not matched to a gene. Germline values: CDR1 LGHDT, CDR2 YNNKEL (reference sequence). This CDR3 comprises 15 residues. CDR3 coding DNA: TGTGCCAGCAGCCAAGTTGCGGGAGTGGGGAATGAGCAGTTCTTC. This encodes CASSQVAGVGNEQFF.

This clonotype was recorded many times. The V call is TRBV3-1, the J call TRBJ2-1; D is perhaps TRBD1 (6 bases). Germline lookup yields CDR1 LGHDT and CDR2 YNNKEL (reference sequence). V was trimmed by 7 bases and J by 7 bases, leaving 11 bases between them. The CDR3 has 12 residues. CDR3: CASTQGWNEQFF. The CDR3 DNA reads TGTGCCAGCACGCAGGGGTGGAATGAGCAGTTCTTC.

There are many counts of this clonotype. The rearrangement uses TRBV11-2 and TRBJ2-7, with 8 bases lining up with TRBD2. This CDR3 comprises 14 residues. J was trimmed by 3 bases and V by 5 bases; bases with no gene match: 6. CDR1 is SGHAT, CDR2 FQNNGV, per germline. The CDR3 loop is CASSPGGDNYEQYF. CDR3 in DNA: TGTGCCAGCAGCCCCGGGGGGGACAACTACGAGCAGTACTTC.

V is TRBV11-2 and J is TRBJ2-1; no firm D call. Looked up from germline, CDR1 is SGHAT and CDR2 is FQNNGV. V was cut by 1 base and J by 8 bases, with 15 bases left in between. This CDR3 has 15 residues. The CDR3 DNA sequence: TGTGCCAGCAGCTTAGGCCCGCTATTGGTACATGAGCAGTTCTTC. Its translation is CASSLGPLLVHEQFF.

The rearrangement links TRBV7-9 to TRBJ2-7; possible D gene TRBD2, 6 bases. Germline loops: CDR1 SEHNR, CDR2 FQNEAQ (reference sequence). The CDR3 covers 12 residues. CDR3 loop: CTTTLPRGEQYF. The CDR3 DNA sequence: TGTACCACAACTCTCCCGCGGGGCGAGCAGTACTTC.

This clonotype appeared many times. The CDR3 loop reads CASSKGLRESSYNEQFF. The CDR3, as DNA: TGTGCCAGCAGCAAGGGACTGCGGGAAAGCTCCTACAATGAGCAGTTCTTC. V and J are TRBV7-7 and TRBJ2-1; possible D gene TRBD2, 6 bases. The CDR3 sequence is 17 residues long. The germline V gene has CDR1 SSHAT and CDR2 FNYEAQ (reference sequence). Trimming removed 5 bases from V and 0 bases from J, with 17 bases in between.

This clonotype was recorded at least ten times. This CDR3 is CASSQAGGTYEQYF. The CDR3 nucleotides are TGTGCCAGCAGCCAAGCGGGGGGCACCTACGAGCAGTACTTC. The chain is built from TRBV3-1 and TRBJ2-7, with D possibly matching TRBD2 (7 bases). Germline V gives CDR1 LGHDT, CDR2 YNNKEL (reference sequence). This CDR3 spans 14 amino acids. The V and J ends lost 1 base and 2 bases respectively, with 9 bases between them.

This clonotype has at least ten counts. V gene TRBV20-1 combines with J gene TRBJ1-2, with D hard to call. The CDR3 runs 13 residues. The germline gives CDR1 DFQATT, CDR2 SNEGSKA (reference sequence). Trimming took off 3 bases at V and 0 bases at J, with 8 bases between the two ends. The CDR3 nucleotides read TGCAGTGCTAGTCCTACAGCTAACTATGGCTACACCTTC. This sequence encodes CSASPTANYGYTF.

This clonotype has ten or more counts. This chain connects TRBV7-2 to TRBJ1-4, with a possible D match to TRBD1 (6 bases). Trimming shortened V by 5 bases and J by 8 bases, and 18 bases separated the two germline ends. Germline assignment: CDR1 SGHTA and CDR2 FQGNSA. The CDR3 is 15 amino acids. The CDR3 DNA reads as TGTGCCAGCAGCCTAGTCTTGGGGGCGAAGGAAAAACTGTTTTTT. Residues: CASSLVLGAKEKLFF.

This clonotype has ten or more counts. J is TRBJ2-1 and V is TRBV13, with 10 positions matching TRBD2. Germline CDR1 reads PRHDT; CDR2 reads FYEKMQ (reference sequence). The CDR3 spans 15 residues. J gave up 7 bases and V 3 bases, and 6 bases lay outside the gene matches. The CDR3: CASSLGAGGQNEQFF. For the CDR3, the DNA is TGTGCCAGCAGCTTGGGAGCGGGGGGGCAGAATGAGCAGTTCTTC.

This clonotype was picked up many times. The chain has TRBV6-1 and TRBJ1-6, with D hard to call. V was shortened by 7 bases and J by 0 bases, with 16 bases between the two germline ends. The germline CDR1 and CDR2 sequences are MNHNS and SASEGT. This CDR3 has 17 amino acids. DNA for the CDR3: TGTGCCAGCAAGATAATGGGGAGTAGCTCCTATAATTCACCCCTCCACTTT. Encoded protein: CASKIMGSSSYNSPLHF.

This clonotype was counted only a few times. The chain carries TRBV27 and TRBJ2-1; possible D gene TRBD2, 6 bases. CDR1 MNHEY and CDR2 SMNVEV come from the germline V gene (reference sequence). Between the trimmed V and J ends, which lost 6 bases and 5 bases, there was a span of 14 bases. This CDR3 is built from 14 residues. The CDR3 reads CASRDYRENNEQFF. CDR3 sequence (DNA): TGTGCCAGCAGAGACTACCGGGAGAACAATGAGCAGTTCTTC.

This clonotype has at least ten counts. CDR3 DNA: TGTGCCAGCAGTGTAGCAGATACGCAGTATTTT. Translation gives CASSVADTQYF. The chain couples TRBV6-1 to TRBJ2-3; D is ambiguous. The CDR3 consists of 11 residues. Deletions cut 4 bases from V and 4 bases from J, with 3 bases between. Looked up from germline, CDR1 is MNHNS and CDR2 is SASEGT.

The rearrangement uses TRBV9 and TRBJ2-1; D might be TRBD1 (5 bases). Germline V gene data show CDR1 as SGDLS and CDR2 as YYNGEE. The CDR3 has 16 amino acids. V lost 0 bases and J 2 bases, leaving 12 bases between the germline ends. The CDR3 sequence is CASSVAEGATYNEQFF. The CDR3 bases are TGTGCCAGCAGCGTAGCTGAAGGGGCCACCTACAATGAGCAGTTCTTC.

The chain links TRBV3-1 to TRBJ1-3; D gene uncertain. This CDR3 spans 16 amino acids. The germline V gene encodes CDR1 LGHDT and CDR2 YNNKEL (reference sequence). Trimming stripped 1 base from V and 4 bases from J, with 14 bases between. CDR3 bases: TGTGCCAGCAGCCAAGTTACAAGGACGACGGGAAACACCATATATTTT. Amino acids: CASSQVTRTTGNTIYF.

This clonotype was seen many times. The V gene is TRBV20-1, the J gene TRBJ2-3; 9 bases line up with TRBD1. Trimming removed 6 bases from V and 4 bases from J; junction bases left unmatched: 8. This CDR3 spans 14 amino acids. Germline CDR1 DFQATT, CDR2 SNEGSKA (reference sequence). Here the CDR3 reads CSAEGQGIADTQYF. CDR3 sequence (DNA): TGCAGTGCAGAAGGACAGGGGATAGCAGATACGCAGTATTTT.

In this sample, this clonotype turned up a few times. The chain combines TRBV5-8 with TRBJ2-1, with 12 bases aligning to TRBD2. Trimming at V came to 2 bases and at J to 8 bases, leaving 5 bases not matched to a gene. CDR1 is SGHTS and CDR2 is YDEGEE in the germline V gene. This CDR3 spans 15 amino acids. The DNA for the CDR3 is TGTGCCAGCAGCTTATACGCTAGCGGGGGGGATGAGCAGTTCTTC. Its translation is CASSLYASGGDEQFF.

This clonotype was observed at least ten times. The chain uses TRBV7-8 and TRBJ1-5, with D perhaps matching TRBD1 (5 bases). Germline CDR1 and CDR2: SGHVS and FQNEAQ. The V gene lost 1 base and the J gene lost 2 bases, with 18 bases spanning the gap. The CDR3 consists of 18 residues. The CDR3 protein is CASSLVTGYTSRNQPQHF. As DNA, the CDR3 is TGTGCCAGCAGCTTAGTAACAGGCTACACTTCTCGCAATCAGCCCCAGCATTTT.

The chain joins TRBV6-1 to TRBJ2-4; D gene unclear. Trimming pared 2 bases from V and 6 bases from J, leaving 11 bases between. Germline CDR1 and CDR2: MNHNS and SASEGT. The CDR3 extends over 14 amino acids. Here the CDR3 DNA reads TGTGCCAGCAGTGAAATGTCACGAGGAAACATTCAGTACTTC. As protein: CASSEMSRGNIQYF.

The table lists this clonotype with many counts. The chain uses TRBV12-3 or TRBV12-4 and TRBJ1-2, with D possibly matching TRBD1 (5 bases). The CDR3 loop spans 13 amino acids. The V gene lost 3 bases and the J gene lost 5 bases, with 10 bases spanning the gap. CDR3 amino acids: CASSFDSQYGYTF. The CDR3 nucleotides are TGTGCCAGCAGTTTTGACAGTCAATATGGCTACACCTTC.

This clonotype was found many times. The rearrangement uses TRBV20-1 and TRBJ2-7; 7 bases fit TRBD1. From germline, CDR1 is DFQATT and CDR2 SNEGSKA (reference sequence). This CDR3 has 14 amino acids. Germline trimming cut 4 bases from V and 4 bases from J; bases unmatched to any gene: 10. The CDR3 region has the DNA TGCAGTGCTATAGGCCGACAGGGTTTATACGAGCAGTACTTC. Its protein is CSAIGRQGLYEQYF.